The source of this TCR beta chain is a study of response to subunit inactivated influenza vaccine. The table lists this clonotype with a few counts. Its matching antigen is unknown. Trimming took off 4 bases at V and 6 bases at J, with 13 bases between the two ends. This CDR3 has 13 amino acids. Germline V gene lookup returns CDR1 DFQATT and CDR2 SNEGSKA (reference sequence). TCRdb analysed the RT-PCR reads with MiXCR anew, one entry per CDR3 protein. The sample yields more than 700,000 distinct CDR3 sequences, 21% seen once. Regarding the study as a whole: The authors offered the suggestion that each seasonal influenza vaccination recruits few new T cells.

Specimen: PBMCs from blood, collected roughly 5 days after vaccination. The chain uses TRBV20-1 and TRBJ2-4, with D maybe TRBD2 (6 bases). This receptor was obtained from a man between 50 and 59 years old who received an inactivated influenza vaccine. The CDR3 is CSAKEGSRNIQYF. CDR3 DNA: TGCAGTGCTAAGGAGGGGTCACGAAACATTCAGTACTTC.